These T cell receptor beta chains were read from a single sample in a study of T cell responses to AZD1222 COVID-19 vaccine. The data were produced by immunoSEQ multiplex PCR, yet TCRdb's version contains in-frame clones alone and is incomplete. This table has about 120,000 clones, about 90% appearing once. The material was peripheral blood, obtained on day 0 of AZD1222 vaccination. The receptors come from an adult in good health. CDR3s include the opening cysteine and the closing phenylalanine or tryptophan. D genes are given only for firm matches. Clone size is shown for a subset of rows, as once, few, many or a class of expanded clone.

d_gene: TRBD1
len: 11
j_gene: TRBJ1-2
abundance: .
v_gene: TRBV30
CDR3aa: CACRQGGGYTF
CDR3nt: TGTGCCTGCAGACAGGGGGGTGGCTACACCTTC

d_gene: .
len: 12
j_gene: TRBJ1-1
abundance: .
v_gene: TRBV3-1/TRBV3-2
CDR3aa: CASSRGNAEAFF
CDR3nt: TGTGCCAGCAGCCGGGGAAACGCTGAAGCTTTCTTT

d_gene: TRBD2
len: 15
j_gene: TRBJ2-3
abundance: .
v_gene: TRBV5-1
CDR3aa: CASSLGGSAGDTQYF
CDR3nt: TGCGCCAGCAGCTTGGGCGGGAGCGCAGGGGATACGCAGTATTTT

d_gene: .
len: 16
j_gene: TRBJ1-5
abundance: .
v_gene: TRBV18
CDR3aa: CASSPPNPHGNQPQHF
CDR3nt: TGTGCCAGCTCACCACCGAATCCGCACGGCAATCAGCCCCAGCATTTT

d_gene: .
len: 18
j_gene: TRBJ1-2
abundance: few
v_gene: TRBV19
CDR3aa: CASNPPGVNGLLGYGYTF
CDR3nt: TGTGCCAGTAACCCCCCCGGGGTTAATGGATTATTGGGCTATGGCTACACCTTC

d_gene: .
len: 13
j_gene: TRBJ1-4
abundance: .
v_gene: TRBV5-4
CDR3aa: CATSGPTNEKLFF
CDR3nt: TGTGCCACCTCAGGACCAACTAATGAAAAACTGTTTTTT

d_gene: TRBD1
len: 16
j_gene: TRBJ1-5
abundance: .
v_gene: TRBV6-5
CDR3aa: CASSSPTGLGNQPQHF
CDR3nt: TGTGCCAGCAGTTCCCCGACAGGGTTGGGCAATCAGCCCCAGCATTTT

d_gene: .
len: 13
j_gene: TRBJ1-1
abundance: .
v_gene: TRBV6-4
CDR3aa: CASSDTGYTEAFF
CDR3nt: TGTGCCAGCAGTGACACCGGGTACACTGAAGCTTTCTTT

d_gene: .
len: 13
j_gene: TRBJ2-2
abundance: .
v_gene: TRBV30
CDR3aa: CAVDRSNTGELFF
CDR3nt: TGTGCCGTAGACAGGAGTAACACCGGGGAGCTGTTTTTT

d_gene: .
len: 13
j_gene: TRBJ1-4
abundance: .
v_gene: TRBV5-4
CDR3aa: CASSLGGNEKLFF
CDR3nt: TGTGCCAGCAGCTTGGGCGGCAATGAAAAACTGTTTTTT

d_gene: .
len: 15
j_gene: TRBJ1-5
abundance: once
v_gene: TRBV3-1/TRBV3-2
CDR3aa: CASSQDTGTWQPQHF
CDR3nt: TGTGCCAGCAGCCAAGATACAGGAACATGGCAGCCCCAGCATTTT

d_gene: .
len: 13
j_gene: TRBJ1-1
abundance: .
v_gene: TRBV10-1
CDR3aa: CASSLRREGEAFF
CDR3nt: TGCGCCAGCAGTCTTAGACGGGAGGGGGAAGCTTTCTTT

d_gene: .
len: 16
j_gene: TRBJ1-6
abundance: once
v_gene: TRBV28
CDR3aa: CASSFSGGAGSSPLHF
CDR3nt: TGTGCCAGCAGTTTTTCCGGGGGGGCCGGGAGTTCACCCCTCCACTTT

d_gene: .
len: 15
j_gene: TRBJ1-1
abundance: .
v_gene: TRBV7-6
CDR3aa: CASSPRAGENTEAFF
CDR3nt: TGTGCCAGCAGTCCACGGGCAGGGGAGAACACTGAAGCTTTCTTT

d_gene: .
len: 14
j_gene: TRBJ2-5
abundance: .
v_gene: TRBV2
CDR3aa: CASSAWSGQETQYF
CDR3nt: TGTGCCAGCAGTGCGTGGTCAGGGCAAGAGACCCAGTACTTC

d_gene: .
len: 13
j_gene: TRBJ2-1
abundance: .
v_gene: TRBV5-1
CDR3aa: CASSLSLGNEQFF
CDR3nt: TGCGCCAGCAGCTTGAGTTTAGGGAATGAGCAGTTCTTC

d_gene: TRBD1
len: 15
j_gene: TRBJ2-1
abundance: .
v_gene: TRBV5-1
CDR3aa: CASTVLGRQGYEQFF
CDR3nt: TGCGCCAGCACCGTTCTGGGCCGACAGGGCTATGAGCAGTTCTTC

d_gene: .
len: 15
j_gene: TRBJ1-6
abundance: .
v_gene: TRBV21-1
CDR3aa: CASFFSRDGNSPLHF
CDR3nt: TGTGCCAGCTTCTTTAGCCGGGACGGAAATTCACCCCTCCACTTT

d_gene: .
len: 13
j_gene: TRBJ2-5
abundance: .
v_gene: TRBV4-2
CDR3aa: CASSQSPQETQYF
CDR3nt: TGTGCCAGCAGCCAGAGTCCCCAAGAGACCCAGTACTTC

d_gene: .
len: 13
j_gene: TRBJ1-5
abundance: once
v_gene: TRBV7-6
CDR3aa: CASSRNRDQPQHF
CDR3nt: TGTGCCAGCAGCCGTAACAGGGACCAGCCCCAGCATTTT

d_gene: TRBD1
len: 14
j_gene: TRBJ1-1
abundance: .
v_gene: TRBV3-1/TRBV3-2
CDR3aa: CASSLRGDRIEAFF
CDR3nt: TGTGCCAGCAGTCTCAGAGGGGACAGGATTGAAGCTTTCTTT

d_gene: .
len: 14
j_gene: TRBJ2-6
abundance: .
v_gene: TRBV5-6
CDR3aa: CASKRGTGANVLTF
CDR3nt: TGTGCCAGCAAGAGGGGTACTGGGGCCAACGTCCTGACTTTC

d_gene: .
len: 13
j_gene: TRBJ1-5
abundance: .
v_gene: TRBV12-3/TRBV12-4
CDR3aa: CASSFASNQPQHF
CDR3nt: TGTGCCAGCAGTTTTGCATCTAATCAGCCCCAGCATTTT

d_gene: .
len: 14
j_gene: TRBJ2-2
abundance: .
v_gene: TRBV7-3
CDR3aa: CASSPDSYTGELFF
CDR3nt: TGTGCCAGCAGCCCCGATAGCTACACCGGGGAGCTGTTTTTT

d_gene: .
len: 15
j_gene: TRBJ1-6
abundance: few
v_gene: TRBV10-3
CDR3aa: CAISESGPANSPLHF
CDR3nt: TGTGCCATCAGTGAGTCGGGCCCAGCAAATTCACCCCTCCACTTT

d_gene: .
len: 15
j_gene: TRBJ2-3
abundance: .
v_gene: TRBV14
CDR3aa: CASSQRGQGADTQYF
CDR3nt: TGTGCCAGCAGCCAAAGGGGTCAAGGGGCAGATACGCAGTATTTT

d_gene: .
len: 16
j_gene: TRBJ1-3
abundance: .
v_gene: TRBV7-6
CDR3aa: CASSLGRSGSGNTIYF
CDR3nt: TGTGCCAGCAGCTTAGGGCGCTCAGGCTCTGGAAACACCATATATTTT

d_gene: .
len: 15
j_gene: TRBJ1-2
abundance: .
v_gene: TRBV28
CDR3aa: CASSLPQVNGYGYTF
CDR3nt: TGTGCCAGCAGCCTGCCCCAGGTGAACGGCTATGGCTACACCTTC

d_gene: .
len: 13
j_gene: TRBJ1-1
abundance: .
v_gene: TRBV12-3/TRBV12-4
CDR3aa: CASSLAYLSEAFF
CDR3nt: TGTGCCAGCAGTTTAGCCTATTTATCTGAAGCTTTCTTT

d_gene: .
len: 11
j_gene: TRBJ2-7
abundance: .
v_gene: TRBV28
CDR3aa: CASSLGYEQYF
CDR3nt: TGTGCCAGCAGTTTAGGGTACGAGCAGTACTTC

d_gene: .
len: 13
j_gene: TRBJ1-1
abundance: .
v_gene: TRBV30
CDR3aa: CAWKTGRDTEAFF
CDR3nt: TGTGCCTGGAAAACAGGTCGCGACACTGAAGCTTTCTTT

d_gene: .
len: 18
j_gene: TRBJ1-3
abundance: .
v_gene: TRBV7-6
CDR3aa: CASSLGLGRGASGNTIYF
CDR3nt: TGTGCCAGCAGCCTAGGTCTGGGACGGGGAGCCTCTGGAAACACCATATATTTT

d_gene: .
len: 14
j_gene: TRBJ1-6
abundance: .
v_gene: TRBV27
CDR3aa: CASRSFVQGSPLHF
CDR3nt: TGTGCCAGCAGGAGTTTCGTGCAGGGTTCACCCCTCCACTTT